The 2 T cell receptor beta chains listed next were all sequenced from one sample in a study of cytomegalovirus exposure and HLA in healthy donors. PCR was performed using 60 Vbeta and 13 Jbeta primers. Sequencing was performed with immunoSEQ multiplex PCR; in TCRdb, only in-frame clones are kept and a portion is missing. The data hold around 300,000 clones, with about 90% observed a single time. Sequenced input: PBMCs. Source of these receptors: a woman aged 18-30 years in good health and CMV-seronegative.

In regard to this clone: Compared with germline, one end of the junction differs, possibly owing to a read error. CDR3 DNA sequence: TGTTCCAGCAGCTGGGGCGAAAAACTGTTTTTT. Its translation: CSSSWGEKLFF. The chain joins TRBV7-9 to TRBJ1-4; D might be TRBD1 (5 bases). The CDR3 runs to 11 residues. Germline V gene lookup returns CDR1 SEHNR and CDR2 FQNEAQ (reference sequence).

The V call is TRBV11-2, the J call TRBJ2-1; 9 bases are a match to TRBD2. Trimming cost V 5 bases and J 4 bases; bases outside gene matches: 6. This CDR3 contains 15 residues. CDR1 and CDR2 (germline): SGHAT, FQNNGV. CDR3 sequence reads: CASSPGLALYNEQFF. In nucleotides, the CDR3 is TGTGCCAGCAGCCCGGGACTAGCACTGTACAATGAGCAGTTCTTC.